One sample yielded the 27 T cell receptor beta chains listed below, sequenced in a study of CD4+ T cells in melanoma (dated by TCRdb to between 2022 and 2023). Libraries were built with the immunoSEQ multiplex PCR assay. TCRdb stores this immuneACCESS table with in-frame sequences only. Part of the clones is absent; in the studies checked, under half of the shortfall reflects unresolved V genes, and no reason is known for the rest. The sample table contains around 130,000 clones; only one count was recorded for around nine tenths of them. Less than 2% of the sample rests with the top ten. Source of these receptors: a human donor with melanoma.

This clone came up once. The chain has TRBV25-1 and TRBJ1-6; D is unclear. Deletions cut 3 bases from V and 8 bases from J, with 5 bases between. Germline-derived CDR1 and CDR2 are MGHDK and SYGVNS. This CDR3 comprises 12 residues. The DNA of the CDR3 is TGTGCCAGCAGTGACCCCTATTCACCCCTCCACTTT. Amino acid sequence: CASSDPYSPLHF.

The CDR3 reads CASSLYDRNTEAFF. In DNA form, the CDR3 reads TGTGCCAGCAGCTTATATGACAGGAACACTGAAGCTTTCTTT. The chain links TRBV7-9 to TRBJ1-1; possibly TRBD1 for D (5 bases). The germline V and J ends were trimmed by 2 bases and 1 base, with 8 bases remaining between them. CDR1 and CDR2 from the germline V gene are SEHNR and FQNEAQ (reference sequence). This CDR3 contains 14 residues.

CDR3: CASRSDRDYGYTF. CDR3 sequence (DNA): TGTGCCAGCAGGTCGGACAGGGACTATGGCTACACCTTC. The chain employs TRBV6-5 and TRBJ1-2, with TRBD1 identical over 8 bases. Germline CDR1 is MNHEY and CDR2 is SVGAGI. The CDR3 contains 13 residues. The junction had 3 bases not matched to a gene; V was cut back by 6 bases and J by 3 bases.

The J gene is TRBJ2-7, the V gene TRBV30; 7 bases are shared with TRBD1. The ends lost 2 bases at V and 4 bases at J; junction bases unmatched: 5. Germline CDR1 is GTSNPN and CDR2 is SVGIG (reference sequence). The CDR3 consists of 13 residues. The CDR3 reads CAWSWGTAYEQYF. CDR3 nucleotides: TGTGCCTGGAGTTGGGGGACAGCGTACGAGCAGTACTTC.

In regard to this clone: This sample also contains other DNA sequences that code for the same CDR3. The chain joins TRBV30 to TRBJ2-5; the match to TRBD2 covers 9 bases. The CDR3 is made up of 13 amino acids. Germline trimming cut 3 bases from V and 3 bases from J; bases unmatched to any gene: 2. CDR1 GTSNPN and CDR2 SVGIG come from the germline V gene (reference sequence). CDR3 DNA sequence: TGTGCCTGGAGCCGCGGGGGGGAAGAGACCCAGTACTTC. Protein: CAWSRGGEETQYF. Together with reference TRBV30 and TRBJ2-5, the CDR3 gives the full variable domain: SQTIHQWPATLVQPVGSPLSLECTVEGTSNPNLYWYRQAAGRGLQLLFYSVGIGQISSEVPQNLSASRPQDRQFILSSKKLLLSDSGFYLCAWSRGGEETQYFGPGTRLLVL.

The V call is TRBV2, the J call TRBJ1-2; the D gene is possibly TRBD1 (6 bases). Trimming took 2 bases from V and 2 from J, leaving 12 bases between them. Per the germline V gene, CDR1 is SNHLY and CDR2 is FYNNEI. This CDR3 contains 15 residues. For the CDR3, the DNA is TGTGCCAGCAGTGAATTCGCAGGGGAGAACTATGGCTACACCTTC. As protein: CASSEFAGENYGYTF.

The CDR3 nucleotides are TGCGCCAGCAGCTTGGTTTGGACTTGGGACTCACCCCTCCACTTT. Translation gives CASSLVWTWDSPLHF. The chain recombines TRBV5-1 with TRBJ1-6; D is possibly TRBD1 (5 bases). Germline assignment: CDR1 SGHRS and CDR2 YFSETQ. This CDR3 comprises 15 residues. Trimming cost V 0 bases and J 10 bases, with 14 bases left between them.

The chain has TRBV18 and TRBJ1-2; TRBD1 is a possible D gene (6 bases). Trimming shortened V by 6 bases and J by 6 bases, and 32 bases separated the two germline ends. The CDR3 runs 19 residues. The germline V gene encodes CDR1 KGHSH and CDR2 LQKENI. CDR3 loop: CASSPVVQGRFGNPNGYTF. CDR3 sequence (DNA): TGTGCCAGCTCCCCGGTCGTACAGGGAAGGTTTGGGAACCCAAATGGCTACACCTTC.

The J gene is TRBJ1-6, the V gene TRBV2; 8 bases line up with TRBD1. This CDR3 spans 15 amino acids. Germline lookup yields CDR1 SNHLY and CDR2 FYNNEI. Trimming removed 2 bases from V and 14 bases from J; junction bases left unmatched: 11. DNA of the CDR3: TGTGCCAGCAGTGAATGGACAGGGAGAAGGGGGGCCCTCCACTTT. Translating it yields CASSEWTGRRGALHF. Using reference TRBV2 and TRBJ1-6 for the parts outside the CDR3, the full variable domain is EPEVTQTPSHQVTQMGQEVILRCVPISNHLYFYWYRQILGQKVEFLVSFYNNEISEKSEIFDDQFSVERPDGSNFTLKIRSTKLEDSAMYFCASSEWTGRRGALHFGNGTRLTVT.

The chain recombines TRBV19 with TRBJ2-3, with TRBD2 as a possible D gene (6 bases). The germline V gene encodes CDR1 LNHDA and CDR2 SQIVND (reference sequence). The CDR3 sequence is 14 residues long. Deletions cut 7 bases from V and 2 bases from J, with 13 bases between. The CDR3 nucleotides read TGTGCCAGTAACCGGCGGGGCGACACAGATACGCAGTATTTT. Encoded protein: CASNRRGDTDTQYF.

The rearrangement joins TRBV5-4 to TRBJ2-7, with 13 nucleotides matching TRBD2. Losses at the gene ends were 4 bases for V and 6 bases for J; bases not matched to a gene: 4. This CDR3 is 14 amino acids long. The germline gives CDR1 SGHNT, CDR2 YYREEE (reference sequence). CDR3 nucleotide sequence: TGTGCCAGCAGCAGGGGACTAGCGGGGCTCGAGCAGTACTTC. This gives the protein CASSRGLAGLEQYF. The full variable domain, rest sourced from reference TRBV5-4 and TRBJ2-7, is ETGVTQSPTHLIKTRGQQVTLRCSSQSGHNTVSWYQQALGQGPQFIFQYYREEENGRGNFPPRFSGLQFPNYSSELNVNALELDDSALYLCASSRGLAGLEQYFGPGTRLTVT.

This clone was picked up one time. The rearrangement joins TRBV10-3 to TRBJ2-1, with 7 nucleotides matching TRBD1. From germline, CDR1 is ENHRY and CDR2 SYGVKD. There are 13 residues in the CDR3. J lost 3 bases, V lost 9 bases, and 5 bases had no gene match. This chain's CDR3 is CAIGTVFYNEQFF. CDR3 nucleotides: TGTGCCATTGGGACAGTCTTCTACAATGAGCAGTTCTTC.

J is TRBJ2-7 and V is TRBV6-5, with D possibly matching TRBD2 (5 bases). The CDR3 is 15 residues long. Trimming left V 6 bases short and J 0 bases short, with 15 bases between. Germline V gene sequence: CDR1 MNHEY, CDR2 SVGAGI. DNA of the CDR3: TGTGCCAGCAGACGAGGACTGGCGAGCTCCTACGAGCAGTACTTC. It specifies CASRRGLASSYEQYF.

The genes are TRBV7-8 and TRBJ1-4; a weak D match, TRBD1 (6 bases). This CDR3 is 16 amino acids long. Trimming cost V 2 bases and J 6 bases, with 16 bases left between them. Germline CDR1 reads SGHVS; CDR2 reads FQNEAQ. CDR3 DNA: TGTGCCAGCAGCTTAAATTGGATCCCAGGGGATGAAAAACTGTTTTTT. Translation gives CASSLNWIPGDEKLFF. The full variable domain, its missing parts supplied by reference TRBV7-8 and TRBJ1-4, is GAGVSQSPRYKVAKRGQDVALRCDPISGHVSLFWYQQALGQGPEFLTYFQNEAQLDKSGLPSDRFFAERPEGSVSTLKIQRTQQEDSAVYLCASSLNWIPGDEKLFFGSGTQLSVL.

The chain uses TRBV11-2 and TRBJ2-7; the D gene is possibly TRBD2 (5 bases). Germline V CDR1 and CDR2: SGHAT, FQNNGV. This CDR3 is 15 amino acids long. V was shortened by 7 bases and J by 3 bases, with 19 bases between the two germline ends. Written as DNA, the CDR3 is TGTGCCAGCAAAGAGGAGGCCACCCAAAGCTACGAGCAGTACTTC. Translation gives CASKEEATQSYEQYF.

This chain joins TRBV4-2 and TRBJ1-6; TRBD1 might be the D (6 bases). Germline CDR1 LGHNA, CDR2 YNFKEQ. V was trimmed by 0 bases and J by 10 bases, leaving 13 bases between them. This CDR3 contains 15 residues. The CDR3, as DNA: TGTGCCAGCAGCCAAGAACCCAGGGGTAACTCACCCCTCCACTTT. Protein product: CASSQEPRGNSPLHF.

The chain links TRBV7-9 to TRBJ2-3; the D is unclear. CDR1 and CDR2 (germline): SEHNR, FQNEAQ (reference sequence). V gave up 2 bases and J gave up 0 bases, with 6 bases separating them. The CDR3 is made up of 14 amino acids. CDR3: CASSLTASTDTQYF. The CDR3 DNA reads TGTGCCAGCAGCTTAACGGCTAGCACAGATACGCAGTATTTT.

The chain combines TRBV2 with TRBJ2-7, with 8 positions matching TRBD1. This CDR3 contains 13 residues. Germline V lookup: CDR1 SNHLY, CDR2 FYNNEI. Losses at the gene ends were 8 bases for V and 5 bases for J; bases not matched to a gene: 8. The CDR3 is CASYHDRGHEQYF. The CDR3 region has the DNA TGTGCCAGCTACCACGACAGGGGCCACGAGCAGTACTTC.

The chain uses TRBV7-8 and TRBJ2-7; D is unclear. The V gene's germline CDR1 is SGHVS and CDR2 FQNEAQ. CDR3 size: 11 residues. The germline V and J ends were trimmed by 1 base and 5 bases, with 3 bases remaining between them. The chain's CDR3 is CASSLVDEQYF. The CDR3, as DNA: TGTGCCAGCAGCTTAGTGGACGAGCAGTACTTC.

This clone was found once. The chain uses TRBV4-1 and TRBJ1-6; the D gene is possibly TRBD1 (6 bases). The V end was cut by 3 bases, the J end by 1 base, with 19 bases between. Per germline, CDR1 MGHRA and CDR2 YSYEKL. CDR3 length: 19 residues. This CDR3 is CASSQITVGASSYNSPLHF. The CDR3 DNA follows: TGCGCCAGCAGCCAGATCACAGTGGGGGCAAGTTCCTATAATTCACCCCTCCACTTT.

As DNA, the CDR3 is TGCAGCACCAGACAGGGTCCGGATGAGCAGTTCTTC. This encodes CSTRQGPDEQFF. The V call is TRBV29-1, the J call TRBJ2-1, with TRBD1 matching over 7 bases. V trimming: 8 bases; J trimming: 8 bases; junction bases outside the gene matches: 9. Germline CDR1 reads SQVTM; CDR2 reads ANQGSEA. CDR3 size: 12 residues.

The V gene is TRBV7-2, the J gene TRBJ1-1, with a possible D match to TRBD1 (5 bases). Trimming cost V 2 bases and J 3 bases, with 10 bases left between them. The CDR3 sequence is 14 residues long. Germline-derived CDR1 and CDR2 are SGHTA and FQGNSA. The CDR3 protein is CASSLRARDTEAFF. In DNA, the CDR3 is TGTGCCAGCAGCTTACGGGCCAGGGACACTGAAGCTTTCTTT.

The V and J genes are TRBV5-5 and TRBJ2-3; D is undetermined. Per germline, CDR1 SGHKS and CDR2 YYEKEE (reference sequence). V was trimmed by 1 base and J by 5 bases, leaving 5 bases between them. The CDR3 runs 12 residues. CDR3 protein: CASSLYEDTQYF. The CDR3 DNA sequence: TGTGCCAGCAGCTTGTATGAAGATACGCAGTATTTT.

This chain links TRBV19 with TRBJ2-2; 9 bases are a match to TRBD2. There are 17 residues in the CDR3. Germline V gives CDR1 LNHDA, CDR2 SQIVND (reference sequence). V gave up 4 bases and J gave up 3 bases; unmatched junction bases: 9. CDR3 coding DNA: TGTGCCAGTAGTACCCCGAGGATAGCGGGGGACACCGGGGAGCTGTTTTTT. It translates to CASSTPRIAGDTGELFF.

The J gene is TRBJ2-7, the V gene TRBV4-2; 16 bases line up with TRBD2. CDR1 is LGHNA, CDR2 YNFKEQ, per germline. The CDR3 consists of 19 residues. V dropped 1 base and J dropped 2; count of bases not matched to a gene: 8. For the CDR3, the DNA is TGTGCCAGCAGCCAAGCCGGGACTAGCGGGGGGGCAGTGCCCTACGAGCAGTACTTC. Protein sequence: CASSQAGTSGGAVPYEQYF.

This clone occurred once. The rearrangement links TRBV27 to TRBJ2-2; 9 bases are shared with TRBD2. The V gene end was trimmed by 5 bases and the J gene end by 3 bases; junction bases not matched to a gene: 10. This CDR3 spans 17 amino acids. Germline V gene data show CDR1 as MNHEY and CDR2 as SMNVEV (reference sequence). The CDR3, as DNA: TGTGCCAGCAGTCCCCTTCGACTAGCGGATTACACCGGGGAGCTGTTTTTT. Translation: CASSPLRLADYTGELFF.

The chain joins TRBV19 to TRBJ1-4; D not resolved. The germline V and J ends were trimmed by 4 bases and 2 bases, with 5 bases remaining between them. The CDR3 is 13 amino acids. Germline V gene sequence: CDR1 LNHDA, CDR2 SQIVND (reference sequence). DNA for the CDR3: TGTGCCAGTAGTAGGTGGACTAATGAAAAACTGTTTTTT. Translated, it gives CASSRWTNEKLFF.